What follows are 8 T cell receptor beta chains derived from one specimen sequenced in a study of identical twins. Using its own MiXCR run on the 5' RACE reads, TCRdb lists one record per CDR3 protein. The sample yields about 520,000 distinct CDR3 sequences, 22% seen once. These data also featured in a second study, about T cells expressing NK-cell markers.

Sample: CD4+ T cells sorted from blood. These receptors all stem from a woman under 30 in good health.

The chain links TRBV7-9 to TRBJ1-6, with D perhaps TRBD1 (6 bases). Germline V gene lookup returns CDR1 SEHNR and CDR2 FQNEAQ (reference sequence). The V and J ends lost 3 bases and 6 bases respectively, with 12 bases between them. CDR3 length: 15 amino acids. The CDR3 region is CASSFTGQLNSPLHF. CDR3 DNA: TGTGCCAGCAGCTTCACGGGACAACTTAATTCACCCCTCCACTTT.

The CDR3 coding sequence is TGCAGCGTTGGAAGTCAGGGAGGCTACGAGCAGTACTTC. Amino acids: CSVGSQGGYEQYF. The chain joins TRBV29-1 to TRBJ2-7, with TRBD2 as a possible D gene (6 bases). This CDR3 has 13 amino acids. The V end was cut by 4 bases, the J end by 3 bases, with 13 bases between. Germline V lookup: CDR1 SQVTM, CDR2 ANQGSEA.

The chain has TRBV7-6 and TRBJ2-3; D gene uncertain. The CDR3 loop spans 14 amino acids. The V end lost 5 bases, the J end lost 5 bases, and 14 bases lay between the germline ends. Germline V gene sequence: CDR1 SGHVS, CDR2 FNYEAQ. The CDR3 spells CASSPSLALDTQYF. The CDR3 nucleotides read TGTGCCAGCAGCCCTAGTTTGGCCCTAGATACGCAGTATTTT.

The V and J genes are TRBV5-1 and TRBJ2-7, with 9 bases lining up with TRBD2. With V trimmed by 0 bases and J by 1 base, 2 bases remained unmatched. The CDR3 covers 15 residues. Germline CDR1 is SGHRS and CDR2 is YFSETQ. The DNA of the CDR3 is TGCGCCAGCAGCTTGGCGCTAGCGGGGTCCTACGAGCAGTACTTC. Its translation is CASSLALAGSYEQYF. The full variable domain, rest sourced from reference TRBV5-1 and TRBJ2-7, is KAGVTQTPRYLIKTRGQQVTLSCSPISGHRSVSWYQQTPGQGLQFLFEYFSETQRNKGNFPGRFSGRQFSNSRSEMNVSTLELGDSALYLCASSLALAGSYEQYFGPGTRLTVT.

The genes are TRBV7-9 and TRBJ1-1; a possible D gene is TRBD1 (5 bases). V was cut by 2 bases and J by 4 bases, with 8 bases left in between. The CDR3 extends over 13 amino acids. Germline lookup yields CDR1 SEHNR and CDR2 FQNEAQ (reference sequence). CDR3 in amino acids: CASSLPGGTEAFF. CDR3 bases: TGTGCCAGCAGCTTACCCGGGGGCACTGAAGCTTTCTTT.

CDR3 nucleotide sequence: TGTGCCAGCGCAGGGACCAATCAGCCCCAGCATTTT. Amino acid sequence: CASAGTNQPQHF. The rearrangement uses TRBV6-2 or TRBV6-3 and TRBJ1-5, with D perhaps matching TRBD1 (5 bases). CDR3 size: 12 residues. Deletions cut 8 bases from V and 3 bases from J, with 8 bases between. Germline V lookup: CDR1 MNHEY, CDR2 SVGEGT.

The CDR3 coding sequence is TGTGCCAGCAGCGTCCCAGCCCCCTACGAGCAGTACTTC. Its translation is CASSVPAPYEQYF. V and J are TRBV13 and TRBJ2-7, with D uncertain. This CDR3 has 13 amino acids. Looked up from germline, CDR1 is PRHDT and CDR2 is FYEKMQ (reference sequence). The germline V and J ends were trimmed by 5 bases and 2 bases, with 10 bases remaining between them.

The V and J genes are TRBV12-3 or TRBV12-4 and TRBJ2-2, with 9 bases identical to TRBD2. The CDR3 runs 13 residues. V dropped 7 bases and J dropped 7; count of bases not matched to a gene: 4. The CDR3 here is CASISGRIGELFF. The CDR3 DNA reads TGTGCCAGCATAAGCGGGAGGATCGGGGAGCTGTTTTTT.